Listed below are T cell receptor beta chains from one sample, sequenced in a study of cytomegalovirus exposure and HLA in healthy donors. TCRdb's copy holds only in-frame clones and misses some; the assay was immunoSEQ multiplex PCR. The top ten clones hold over 10% of a sample with about 200,000 clones, 75% to 85% of them seen once. Sequencing was carried out using PBMCs. The receptors were sampled from a woman aged 25-40 years in good health and CMV-seropositive. CDR3s include the opening cysteine and the closing phenylalanine or tryptophan. The order of the fields is V gene, clone size, J gene, D gene, CDR3 protein, CDR3 DNA. The D gene is left open where the match is weak. Clone size, where shown, is once, few, many, or a class for clones that have expanded.

>TRBV11-3|.|TRBJ2-1|.
CASSSRGLHSDNEQFF
TGTGCCAGCAGCTCGAGGGGGTTACACTCGGACAATGAGCAGTTCTTC
>TRBV5-1|.|TRBJ2-2|.
CASSLTGQNTGELFF
TGCGCCAGCAGCTTAACAGGACAGAACACCGGGGAGCTGTTTTTT
>TRBV15|.|TRBJ2-7|.
CATSSLKGPYEQYF
TGTGCCACCAGCTCTTTGAAGGGGCCCTACGAGCAGTACTTC
>TRBV27|.|TRBJ1-1|.
CASSLNRGTEAFF
TGTGCCAGCAGTTTAAACAGAGGGACTGAAGCTTTCTTT
>TRBV19|.|TRBJ2-5|.
CASSPGVGETQYF
TGTGCCAGTAGCCCAGGGGTTGGAGAGACCCAGTACTTC
>TRBV30|.|TRBJ1-2|TRBD1
CAWSETGGRNGYTF
TGTGCCTGGAGTGAAACAGGGGGCCGGAATGGCTACACCTTC
>TRBV29-1|few|TRBJ2-7|.
CSVRKDRDFYEQYF
TGCAGCGTACGAAAAGACAGGGACTTCTACGAGCAGTACTTC
>TRBV11-3|.|TRBJ2-1|TRBD2
CASSLDRLAGVHEQFF
TGTGCCAGCAGCTTAGATCGGTTAGCGGGAGTACATGAGCAGTTCTTC
>TRBV28|.|TRBJ2-6|.
CASSLYRGGANVLTF
TGTGCCAGCAGTTTATATCGGGGTGGGGCCAACGTCCTGACTTTC
>TRBV4-1|.|TRBJ1-5|.
CASSQGLAGNQPQHF
TGCGCCAGCAGCCAAGGACTGGCAGGCAATCAGCCCCAGCATTTT
>TRBV6-5|.|TRBJ2-1|.
CASSYSWGVEQFF
TGTGCCAGCAGTTACTCGTGGGGAGTAGAGCAGTTCTTC
>TRBV18|.|TRBJ2-2|TRBD2
CASSPRLAGNTGELFF
TGTGCCAGCTCACCCAGACTAGCGGGGAACACCGGGGAGCTGTTTTTT
>TRBV2|.|TRBJ2-1|.
CASSLNRVGQFF
TGTGCCAGCAGTCTCAACAGGGTAGGGCAGTTCTTC
>TRBV30|.|TRBJ2-7|TRBD2
CACTGTRLVEQYF
TGTGCCTGTACGGGGACTAGACTTGTCGAGCAGTACTTC
>TRBV2|.|TRBJ1-1|TRBD1
CASAAGTVPVPFF
TGTGCCAGCGCAGCCGGGACAGTCCCCGTCCCTTTCTTT
>TRBV29-1|.|TRBJ2-3|.
CSVRTGDTQYF
TGCAGCGTCCGGACGGGGGATACGCAGTATTTT
>TRBV29-1|.|TRBJ2-7|TRBD2
CSISPTSGRGEQYF
TGCAGCATCTCCCCAACTAGCGGGAGAGGCGAGCAGTACTTC
>TRBV28|.|TRBJ1-3|TRBD1
CASYDRGPGNTIYF
TGTGCCAGCTATGACAGGGGTCCTGGAAACACCATATATTTT
>TRBV2|.|TRBJ1-1|.
CASSVARNTEAFF
TGTGCCAGCAGTGTCGCGAGGAACACTGAAGCTTTCTTT
>TRBV27|.|TRBJ2-7|.
CASSFLRGSSYEQYF
TGTGCCAGCAGTTTTCTCAGGGGAAGCTCCTACGAGCAGTACTTC
>TRBV19|.|TRBJ2-7|.
CASSASGGYEQYF
TGTGCCAGTAGCGCATCGGGTGGATACGAGCAGTACTTC
>TRBV2|few|TRBJ1-2|.
CASSVQGGNYGYTF
TGTGCCAGCAGTGTCCAGGGCGGTAACTATGGCTACACCTTC